This TCR beta chain was captured by sequencing in a study of beta chain features in type 1 diabetes. Sequencing targeted expressed TCRB transcripts, as all isolated RNA had been reverse transcribed. Some clones are missing from TCRdb's copy, which holds only in-frame ones; the method was immunoSEQ multiplex PCR. The sample records hundreds of thousands of clones, 13% being singletons. Sorting based on CD45RO/CCR7/CD25/CD127/CD95/CD27 separated CD4+ naive, central memory, regulatory and stem cell-like memory cells. The CDR3 is 15 residues long. Per germline, CDR1 MNHNS and CDR2 SASEGT. The germline V and J ends were trimmed by 5 bases and 0 bases, with 11 bases remaining between them. Comment on this clone: Its antigen remains unidentified.

Study findings and constraints: TCRB CDR3 length was moderately but significantly reduced in all four CD4+ subsets of Type 1 diabetes patients.

Sequencing input: naive CD4+ T cells from blood. The gene calls are TRBV6-1 and TRBJ2-1; TRBD1 or TRBD2 may be the D gene (5 bases each). The receptor was isolated from a man younger than 30 with type 1 diabetes. The CDR3, as DNA: TGTGCCAGCAGTCGGGACCCGAGCTCCTACAATGAGCAGTTCTTC. It yields the protein CASSRDPSSYNEQFF.